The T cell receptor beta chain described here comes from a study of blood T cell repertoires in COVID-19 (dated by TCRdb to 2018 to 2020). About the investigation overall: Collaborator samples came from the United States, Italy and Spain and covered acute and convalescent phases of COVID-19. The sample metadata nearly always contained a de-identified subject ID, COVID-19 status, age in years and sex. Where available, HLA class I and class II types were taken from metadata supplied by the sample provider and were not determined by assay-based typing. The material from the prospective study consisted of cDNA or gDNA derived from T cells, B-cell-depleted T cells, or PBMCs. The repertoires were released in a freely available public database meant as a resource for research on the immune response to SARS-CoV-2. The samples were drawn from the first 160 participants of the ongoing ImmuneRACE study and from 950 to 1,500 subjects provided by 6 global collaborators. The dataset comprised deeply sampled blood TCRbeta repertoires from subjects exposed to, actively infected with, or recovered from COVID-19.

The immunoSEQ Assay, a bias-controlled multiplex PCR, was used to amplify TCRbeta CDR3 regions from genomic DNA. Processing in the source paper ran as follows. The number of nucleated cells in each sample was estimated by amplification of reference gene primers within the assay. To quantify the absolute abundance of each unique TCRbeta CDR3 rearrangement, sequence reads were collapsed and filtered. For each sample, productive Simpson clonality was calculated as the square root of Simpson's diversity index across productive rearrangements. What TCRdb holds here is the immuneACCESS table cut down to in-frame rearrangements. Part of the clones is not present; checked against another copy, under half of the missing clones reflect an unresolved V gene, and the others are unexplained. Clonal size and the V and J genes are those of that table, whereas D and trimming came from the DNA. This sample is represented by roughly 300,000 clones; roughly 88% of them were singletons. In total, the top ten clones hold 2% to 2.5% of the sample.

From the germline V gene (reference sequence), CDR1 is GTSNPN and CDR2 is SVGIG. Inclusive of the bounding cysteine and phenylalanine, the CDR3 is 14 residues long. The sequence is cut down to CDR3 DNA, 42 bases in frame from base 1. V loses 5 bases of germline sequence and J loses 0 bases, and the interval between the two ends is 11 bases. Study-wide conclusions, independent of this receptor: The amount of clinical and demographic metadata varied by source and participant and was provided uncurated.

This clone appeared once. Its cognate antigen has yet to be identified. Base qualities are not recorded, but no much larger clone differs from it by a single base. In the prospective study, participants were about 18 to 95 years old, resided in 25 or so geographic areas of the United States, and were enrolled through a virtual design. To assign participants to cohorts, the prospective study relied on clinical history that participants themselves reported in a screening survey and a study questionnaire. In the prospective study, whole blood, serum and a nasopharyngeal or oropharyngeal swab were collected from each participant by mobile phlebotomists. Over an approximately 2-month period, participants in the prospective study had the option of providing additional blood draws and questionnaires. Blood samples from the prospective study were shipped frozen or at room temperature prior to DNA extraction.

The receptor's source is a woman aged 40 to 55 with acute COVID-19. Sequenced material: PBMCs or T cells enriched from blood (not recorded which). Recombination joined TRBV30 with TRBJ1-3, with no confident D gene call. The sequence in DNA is TGTGCCTGGGCTAGATTAATCTCTGGAAACACCATATATTTT. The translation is CAWARLISGNTIYF.